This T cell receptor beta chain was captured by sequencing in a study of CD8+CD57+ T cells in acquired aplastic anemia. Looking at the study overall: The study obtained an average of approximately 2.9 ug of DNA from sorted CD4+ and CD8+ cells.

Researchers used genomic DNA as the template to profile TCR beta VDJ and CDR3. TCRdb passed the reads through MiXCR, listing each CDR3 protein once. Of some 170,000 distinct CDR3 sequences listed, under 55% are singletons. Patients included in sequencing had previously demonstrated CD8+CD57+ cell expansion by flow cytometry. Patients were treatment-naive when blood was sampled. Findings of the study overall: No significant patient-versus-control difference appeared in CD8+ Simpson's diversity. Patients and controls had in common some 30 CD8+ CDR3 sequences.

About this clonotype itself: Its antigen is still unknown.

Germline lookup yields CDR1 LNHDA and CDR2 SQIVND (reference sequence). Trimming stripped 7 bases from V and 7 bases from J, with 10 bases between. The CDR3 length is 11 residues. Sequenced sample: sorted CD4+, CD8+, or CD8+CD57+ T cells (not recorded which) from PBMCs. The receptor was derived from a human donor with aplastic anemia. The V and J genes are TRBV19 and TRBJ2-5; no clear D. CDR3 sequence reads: CASIWLGTQYF. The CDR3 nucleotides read TGTGCCAGTATCTGGCTCGGGACCCAGTACTTC.